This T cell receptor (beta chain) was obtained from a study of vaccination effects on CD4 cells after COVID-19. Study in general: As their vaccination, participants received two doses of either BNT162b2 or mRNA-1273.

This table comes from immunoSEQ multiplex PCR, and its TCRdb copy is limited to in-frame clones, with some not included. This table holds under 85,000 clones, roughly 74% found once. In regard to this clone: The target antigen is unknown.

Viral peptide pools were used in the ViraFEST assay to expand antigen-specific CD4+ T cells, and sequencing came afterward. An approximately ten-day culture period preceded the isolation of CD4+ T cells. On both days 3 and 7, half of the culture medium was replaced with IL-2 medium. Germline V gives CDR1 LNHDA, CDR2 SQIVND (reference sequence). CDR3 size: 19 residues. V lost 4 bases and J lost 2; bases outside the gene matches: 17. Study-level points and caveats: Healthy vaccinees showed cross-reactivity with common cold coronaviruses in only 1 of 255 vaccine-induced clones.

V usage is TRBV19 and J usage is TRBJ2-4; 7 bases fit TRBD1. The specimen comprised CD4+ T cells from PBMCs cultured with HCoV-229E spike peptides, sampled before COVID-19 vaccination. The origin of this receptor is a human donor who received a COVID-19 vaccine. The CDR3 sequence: CASSRYHAGQVGTKNIQYF. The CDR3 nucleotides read TGTGCCAGTAGTAGGTACCATGCCGGACAGGTGGGAACCAAAAACATTCAGTACTTC. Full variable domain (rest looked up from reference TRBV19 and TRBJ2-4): DGGITQSPKYLFRKEGQNVTLSCEQNLNHDAMYWYRQDPGQGLRLIYYSQIVNDFQKGDIAEGYSVSREKKESFPLTVTSAQKNPTAFYLCASSRYHAGQVGTKNIQYFGAGTRLSVL.